These 12 T cell receptor beta chains were sequenced from one sample in a study of tumor T cells in aggressive B-cell lymphoma. The data were produced by immunoSEQ multiplex PCR, yet TCRdb's version contains in-frame clones alone and is incomplete. The profile shows a few thousand clones, approximately 93% of them singletons. The sequenced sample was tumor tissue. Receptor source: an adult with diffuse large B cell lymphoma.

V is TRBV6-1 and J is TRBJ1-1, with TRBD1 identical over 8 bases. The CDR3 runs to 14 residues. CDR1 and CDR2 from the germline V gene are MNHNS and SASEGT. Trimming cost V 4 bases and J 5 bases; bases outside gene matches: 6. The CDR3 DNA reads as TGTGCCAGCAGTGCGACGACAGGGGAGACTGAAGCTTTCTTT. Residues: CASSATTGETEAFF.

CDR3 sequence reads: CSAKRDYEQYF. DNA of the CDR3: TGCAGTGCCAAACGCGACTACGAGCAGTACTTC. The rearrangement links TRBV20-1 to TRBJ2-7; D remains ambiguous. V was shortened by 6 bases and J by 3 bases, with 9 bases between the two germline ends. There are 11 residues in the CDR3. Germline-derived CDR1 and CDR2 are DFQATT and SNEGSKA (reference sequence).

The rearrangement uses TRBV2 and TRBJ2-7; no clear D. From germline, CDR1 is SNHLY and CDR2 FYNNEI. The CDR3 runs to 11 residues. The ends were cut back, 7 bases at V and 5 bases at J, with 9 bases in the middle. CDR3 sequence reads: CASTSFHEQYF. CDR3 DNA sequence: TGTGCCAGCACCTCCTTTCACGAGCAGTACTTC.

The chain uses TRBV27 and TRBJ2-7; 8 bases map to TRBD2. CDR3 size: 15 residues. Trimming removed 5 bases from V and 2 bases from J; junction bases left unmatched: 8. Germline V gene lookup returns CDR1 MNHEY and CDR2 SMNVEV (reference sequence). CDR3 nucleotide sequence: TGTGCCAGCAGTCCCAGCGGGGGTTCTACCTACGAGCAGTACTTC. This translates into CASSPSGGSTYEQYF.

This clone has only a few counts. DNA of the CDR3: TGTGCCAGCAGCTTACCCGGGGAAGAGACCCAGTACTTC. It specifies CASSLPGEETQYF. This chain links TRBV11-3 with TRBJ2-5; D may be TRBD2 (5 bases). Trimming stripped 2 bases from V and 3 bases from J, with 7 bases between. From germline, CDR1 is SGHNT and CDR2 YENEEA. The CDR3 spans 13 residues.

The CDR3 loop is CASSLIGTGDSPLHF. DNA for the CDR3: TGTGCCAGCAGCTTAATCGGGACAGGAGATTCACCCCTCCACTTT. The chain employs TRBV7-9 and TRBJ1-6, with TRBD1 matching over 8 bases. Unmatched junction bases numbered 5, after V lost 2 bases and J lost 8 bases. The CDR3 spans 15 residues. Germline-derived CDR1 and CDR2 are SEHNR and FQNEAQ (reference sequence).

This clone was recorded once. The chain employs TRBV10-1 and TRBJ2-2; maybe TRBD2 (6 bases). The V end lost 7 bases, the J end lost 1 base, and 13 bases lay between the germline ends. The CDR3 is 15 amino acids. In germline, CDR1 is WNHNN, CDR2 SYGVQD (reference sequence). This CDR3 reads CASNRSGENTGELFF. CDR3 in DNA: TGCGCCAGCAACCGTAGCGGTGAGAACACCGGGGAGCTGTTTTTT.

The chain combines TRBV7-2 with TRBJ2-3; a possible D gene is TRBD1 (6 bases). The CDR3 runs to 17 residues. Germline V CDR1 and CDR2: SGHTA, FQGNSA. V was clipped by 5 bases and J by 0 bases, with 18 bases between them. CDR3 amino acids: CASSLLRTATSTDTQYF. For the CDR3, the DNA is TGTGCCAGCAGCCTTCTACGGACAGCCACTAGCACAGATACGCAGTATTTT.

The chain is built from TRBV9 and TRBJ1-2; tentatively, D is TRBD1 (5 bases). There are 15 residues in the CDR3. Trimming cost V 2 bases and J 2 bases, with 13 bases left between them. Germline CDR1 and CDR2: SGDLS and YYNGEE. The CDR3 reads CASSVFGGDNYGYTF. The CDR3 nucleotides are TGTGCCAGCAGCGTTTTTGGAGGGGACAACTATGGCTACACCTTC.

The V call is TRBV6-6, the J call TRBJ1-3; 10 bases fit TRBD1. The length of the CDR3 is 16 residues. V was pared by 6 bases and J by 4 bases, with 9 bases of the junction left unmatched. CDR1 and CDR2 from the germline V gene are MNHNY and SVGAGI (reference sequence). Written as DNA, the CDR3 is TGTGCCAGCAGCCTCACCGGGACAGGGGTCGGAAACACCATATATTTT. It translates to CASSLTGTGVGNTIYF.

This chain uses TRBV11-2 with TRBJ2-7, with D maybe TRBD1 (5 bases). The germline V gene encodes CDR1 SGHAT and CDR2 FQNNGV. V gave up 3 bases and J gave up 2 bases, with 8 bases separating them. The CDR3 loop spans 13 amino acids. For the CDR3, the DNA is TGTGCCAGCAGCTTCCCAGGGACCTACGAGCAGTACTTC. Translating gives CASSFPGTYEQYF.

This clone was counted between two and nine times. The chain couples TRBV27 to TRBJ2-7; TRBD1 might be the D (6 bases). CDR1 and CDR2 (germline): MNHEY, SMNVEV (reference sequence). V was trimmed by 5 bases and J by 2 bases, leaving 10 bases between them. The CDR3 contains 13 residues. CDR3 nucleotide sequence: TGTGCCAGCAGTGCCGGGACAACCTACGAGCAGTACTTC. Translation gives CASSAGTTYEQYF.